These 8 T cell receptor beta chains share one sample of origin, sequenced in a study of post-analysis software for immune sequencing data. Study-level findings and limits: Compared with controls, patients had more of five TRBV segments, including TRBV5-6, TRBV5-1 and TRBV20-1.

The antigens these receptors bind are not known. Unique molecular identifiers were built into the TCR beta cDNA libraries. MiXCR was run by TCRdb on the PCR reads, yielding one entry per CDR3 protein. The sample includes about 540,000 distinct CDR3 sequences, around a third seen only once; the top ten take approximately 6%. The sequenced sample was blood. The receptors come from a girl aged 2-17 years with multiple sclerosis.

This clonotype was seen at least ten times. The chain couples TRBV5-5 to TRBJ2-7; unclear D gene. V was trimmed by 3 bases and J by 2 bases, leaving 15 bases between them. Germline CDR1 reads SGHKS; CDR2 reads YYEKEE (reference sequence). The CDR3 is made up of 15 amino acids. CDR3 region: CASSSGPTNAYEQYF. CDR3 sequence (DNA): TGTGCCAGCAGCTCGGGCCCCACCAACGCCTACGAGCAGTACTTC. Complete variable domain (other parts from reference TRBV5-5 and TRBJ2-7): DAGVTQSPTHLIKTRGQQVTLRCSPISGHKSVSWYQQVLGQGPQFIFQYYEKEERGRGNFPDRFSARQFPNYSSELNVNALLLGDSALYLCASSSGPTNAYEQYFGPGTRLTVT.

The chain is built from TRBV5-1 and TRBJ1-2; TRBD1 matches at 10 bases. Germline CDR1 reads SGHRS; CDR2 reads YFSETQ. This CDR3 contains 13 residues. Trimming took 2 bases from V and 7 from J; bases not matched to a gene: 2. This CDR3 is CASSFDRGLGYTF. The CDR3 region has the DNA TGCGCCAGCAGCTTTGACAGGGGGCTTGGCTACACCTTC.

Concerning this clonotype: A junction boundary mismatches the germline segment, possibly from a read error. V and J are TRBV5-6 and TRBJ2-1; TRBD2 matches 9 bases. The J call is in doubt because the DNA end fits TRBJ2-7 better. Germline CDR1 reads SGHDT; CDR2 reads YYEEEE. The CDR3 sequence is 14 residues long. The CDR3 nucleotides read TGTGCCAGCAGCGCCGCTAGCGGGACCTACAAGCAGTACTTC. Translation gives CASSAASGTYKQYF.

In this sample, this clonotype turned up a few times. The V call is TRBV11-2, the J call TRBJ2-3; TRBD2 agrees at 9 bases. The CDR3 spans 16 residues. CDR1 is SGHAT and CDR2 is FQNNGV in the germline V gene. V lost 5 bases and J lost 1; bases outside the gene matches: 7. As DNA, the CDR3 is TGTGCCAGCAGCCCCTTTTTAGCGGGGGGCACAGATACGCAGTATTTT. This sequence encodes CASSPFLAGGTDTQYF. The full variable domain, completed using reference TRBV11-2 and TRBJ2-3, is EAGVAQSPRYKIIEKRQSVAFWCNPISGHATLYWYQQILGQGPKLLIQFQNNGVVDDSQLPKDRFSAERLKGVDSTLKIQPAKLEDSAVYLCASSPFLAGGTDTQYFGPGTRLTVL.

The chain recombines TRBV20-1 with TRBJ2-1; D ambiguous. Trimming took 7 bases from V and 2 from J, leaving 9 bases between them. The germline CDR1 and CDR2 sequences are DFQATT and SNEGSKA (reference sequence). This CDR3 contains 12 residues. This CDR3 is CSDQAPYNEQFF. For the CDR3, the DNA is TGCAGTGATCAAGCGCCCTACAATGAGCAGTTCTTC.

This clonotype was counted a single time. The chain uses TRBV20-1 and TRBJ2-5; D remains unclear. Germline assignment: CDR1 DFQATT and CDR2 SNEGSKA (reference sequence). The CDR3 covers 14 residues. V lost 3 bases to trimming and J lost 0 bases, with 11 bases between them. This CDR3 is CSASETQYQETQYF. The DNA of the CDR3 is TGCAGTGCTAGCGAAACCCAGTACCAAGAGACCCAGTACTTC.

There are a few counts of this clonotype. The chain carries TRBV6-5 and TRBJ2-3; TRBD2 might be the D (5 bases). V lost 0 bases to trimming and J lost 8 bases, with 9 bases between them. CDR3 size: 13 residues. CDR1 is MNHEY, CDR2 SVGAGI, per germline. CDR3: CASSYSIATTQYF. The DNA of the CDR3 is TGTGCCAGCAGTTACTCGATAGCGACTACGCAGTATTTT.

This clonotype came up a few times. This chain links TRBV7-8 with TRBJ2-7; D is undetermined. Germline V lookup: CDR1 SGHVS, CDR2 FQNEAQ. The CDR3 runs to 17 residues. V lost 2 bases, J lost 3 bases, and 20 bases lay in between. As DNA, the CDR3 is TGTGCCAGCAGCTTAACTGGGCCAGGTGGTGGAAACTACGAGCAGTACTTC. Its protein product is CASSLTGPGGGNYEQYF.